This T cell receptor beta chain was identified during a study of shared clonotypes between healthy human individuals. A word on this clone: Its antigen is not identified.

Each PCR replicate from the sorted subsets contained 200 to 250 ng DNA, which is some 32,000 T cell genomes. The data were produced by immunoSEQ multiplex PCR, yet TCRdb's version contains in-frame clones alone and is incomplete. The sample records 1.5 million to 1.9 million clones, approximately 98% being singletons. Study results and caveats: Naive CD4 clonotypes overlapped across a few donors at approximately 5.3%. Larger estimated richness was generally seen in naive subsets than in memory subsets.

Sequenced: naive CD4+ T cells sorted from blood. Subset meaning: CD45RA+ positively selected. The TCR sequence derives from a man between 25 and 39 years old in good health.

The CDR3 protein is CASSPLGGSTDTQYF. The DNA for the CDR3 is TGTGCCAGCAGCCCGCTGGGGGGAAGCACAGATACGCAGTATTTT. The gene calls are TRBV5-6 and TRBJ2-3, with D maybe TRBD2 (6 bases). The V end lost 4 bases, the J end lost 0 bases, and 12 bases lay between the germline ends. The germline V gene encodes CDR1 SGHDT and CDR2 YYEEEE. The CDR3 has 15 amino acids.